This TCR beta chain is from a study of regulatory T cells in long-lasting Graves disease. Study-level findings and limits: Possibly, accuracy suffered from the small sample size. Fewer public clonotypes were shared by new patients (roughly 910) than by persistent patients (approximately 2,700).

Researchers made TCR beta libraries by using iRepertoire HTBI primers and running Arm-PCR on CDR3 regions. Each CDR3 protein is one row after TCRdb ran MiXCR on the multiplex PCR reads. Of about 560,000 distinct CDR3 sequences listed, more than 15% are singletons. In this sample, this clonotype turned up many times. What it recognizes is unknown. Time point specified: newly diagnosed GD, antithyroid drugs for less than 3 months. RNA from PBMCs was the source of the TCR library. Germline CDR1 reads SGHRS; CDR2 reads YFSETQ. The CDR3 is made up of 15 amino acids. V dropped 0 bases and J dropped 2; count of bases not matched to a gene: 3. Another study also made use of these data, one on T cells in Graves' hyperthyroidism and ophthalmopathy. This second study says: Initially, a first-round RT-PCR of the TCR CDR3 employed the HTBI primer set. Ophthalmopathy was distinguished from stable hyperthyroidism by 13 V-J signatures.

The receptor's source is a man aged 18-30 years with Graves disease. The chain links TRBV5-1 to TRBJ2-7, with TRBD1 matching 9 bases. The specimen was peripheral blood mononuclear cells (PBMCs), collected at new diagnosis, from a patient treated with antithyroid drugs. The CDR3 sequence: CASSLVGQGPYEQYF. The CDR3, as DNA: TGCGCCAGCAGCTTGGTGGGACAGGGACCCTACGAGCAGTACTTC.